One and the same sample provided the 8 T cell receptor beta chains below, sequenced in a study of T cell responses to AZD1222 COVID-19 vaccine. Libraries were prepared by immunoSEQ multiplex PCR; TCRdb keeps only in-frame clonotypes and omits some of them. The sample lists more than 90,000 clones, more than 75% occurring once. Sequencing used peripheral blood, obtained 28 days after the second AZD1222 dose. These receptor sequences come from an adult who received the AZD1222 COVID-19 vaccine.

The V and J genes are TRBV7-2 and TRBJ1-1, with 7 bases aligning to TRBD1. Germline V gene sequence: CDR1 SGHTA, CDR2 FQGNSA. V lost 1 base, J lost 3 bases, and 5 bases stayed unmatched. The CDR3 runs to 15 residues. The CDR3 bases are TGTGCCAGCAGCTTAGTAAGGGGGCAGGACACTGAAGCTTTCTTT. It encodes CASSLVRGQDTEAFF.

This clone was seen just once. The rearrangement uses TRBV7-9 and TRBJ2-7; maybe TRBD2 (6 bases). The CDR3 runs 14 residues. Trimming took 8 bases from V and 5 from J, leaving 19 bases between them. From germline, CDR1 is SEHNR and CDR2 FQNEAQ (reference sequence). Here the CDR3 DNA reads TGTGCCAGCGGTCTTTTGGAGGGCGCCAACGAGCAGTACTTC. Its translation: CASGLLEGANEQYF.

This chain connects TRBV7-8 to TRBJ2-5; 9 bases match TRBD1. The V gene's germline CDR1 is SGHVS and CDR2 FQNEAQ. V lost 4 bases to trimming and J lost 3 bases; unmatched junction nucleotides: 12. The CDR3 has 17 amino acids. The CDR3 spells CASSSRPGQGLKETQYF. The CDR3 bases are TGTGCCAGCAGCTCCCGCCCGGGACAGGGATTGAAAGAGACCCAGTACTTC.

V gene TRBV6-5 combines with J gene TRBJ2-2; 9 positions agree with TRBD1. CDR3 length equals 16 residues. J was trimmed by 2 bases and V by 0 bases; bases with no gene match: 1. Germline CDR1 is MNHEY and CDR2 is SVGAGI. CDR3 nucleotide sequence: TGTGCCAGCAGTTACTCGGACAGGGGCAACACCGGGGAGCTGTTTTTT. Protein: CASSYSDRGNTGELFF.

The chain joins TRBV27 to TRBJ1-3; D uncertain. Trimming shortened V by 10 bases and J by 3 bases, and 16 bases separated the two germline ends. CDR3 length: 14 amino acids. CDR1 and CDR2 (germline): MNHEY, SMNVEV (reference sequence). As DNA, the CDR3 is TGTGCCACCAAACCGGGCTCGGGTGGAAACACCATATATTTT. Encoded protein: CATKPGSGGNTIYF.

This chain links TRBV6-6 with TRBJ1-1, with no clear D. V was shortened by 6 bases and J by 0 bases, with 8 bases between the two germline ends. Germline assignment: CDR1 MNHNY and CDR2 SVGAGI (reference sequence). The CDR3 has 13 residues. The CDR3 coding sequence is TGTGCCAGCAGGGGTGCAATGAACACTGAAGCTTTCTTT. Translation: CASRGAMNTEAFF.

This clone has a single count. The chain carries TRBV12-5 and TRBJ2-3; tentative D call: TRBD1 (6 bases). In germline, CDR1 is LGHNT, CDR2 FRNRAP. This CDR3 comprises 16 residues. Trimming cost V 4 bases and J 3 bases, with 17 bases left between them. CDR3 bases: TGTGCTAGTGGTTCCCACAGGGTTTTGACGACAGATACGCAGTATTTT. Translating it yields CASGSHRVLTTDTQYF.

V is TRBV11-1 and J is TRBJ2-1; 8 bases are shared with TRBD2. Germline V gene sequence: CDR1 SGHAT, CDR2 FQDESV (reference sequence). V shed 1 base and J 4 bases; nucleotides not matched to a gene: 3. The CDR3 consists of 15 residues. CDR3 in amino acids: CASSLGSGIYNEQFF. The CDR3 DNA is TGTGCCAGCAGCTTAGGTAGCGGGATATACAATGAGCAGTTCTTC.